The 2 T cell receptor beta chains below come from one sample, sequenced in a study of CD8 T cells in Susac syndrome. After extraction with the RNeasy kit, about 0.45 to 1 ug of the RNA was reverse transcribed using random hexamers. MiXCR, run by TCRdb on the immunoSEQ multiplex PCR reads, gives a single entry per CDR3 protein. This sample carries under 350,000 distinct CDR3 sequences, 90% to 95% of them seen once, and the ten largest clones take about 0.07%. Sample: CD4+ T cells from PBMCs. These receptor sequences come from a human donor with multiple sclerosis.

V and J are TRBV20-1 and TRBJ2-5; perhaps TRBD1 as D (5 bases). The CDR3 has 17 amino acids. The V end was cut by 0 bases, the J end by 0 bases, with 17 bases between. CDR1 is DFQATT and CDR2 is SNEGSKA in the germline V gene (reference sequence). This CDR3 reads CSARDPSKGWHQETQYF. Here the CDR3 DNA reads TGCAGTGCTAGAGATCCGTCCAAGGGGTGGCACCAAGAGACCCAGTACTTC.

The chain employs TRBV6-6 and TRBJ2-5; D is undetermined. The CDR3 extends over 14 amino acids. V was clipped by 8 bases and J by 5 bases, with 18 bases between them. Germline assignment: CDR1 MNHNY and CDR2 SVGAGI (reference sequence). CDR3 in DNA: TGTGCCAGCGGACGCCTAGATGGTGGGGAGACCCAGTACTTC. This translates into CASGRLDGGETQYF.